The entry that follows covers one T cell receptor (beta chain) sequence. Profiled with immunoSEQ multiplex PCR; TCRdb holds only in-frame clones, not every one. The data show 90,000 to 110,000 clones, 83% seen once. Germline lookup yields CDR1 KGHDR and CDR2 SFDVKD. The CDR3 length is 11 residues. Trimming removed 7 bases at V and 14 bases at J, with 15 bases between. This sample is drawn from a study of control samples from healthy donors and cancer patients. This TCR was recovered from a woman between 45 and 60 years old in good health. The V gene is TRBV24-1, the J gene TRBJ2-3; D possibly corresponds to TRBD2 (6 bases). The sequencing input was blood. In nucleotides, the CDR3 is TGTGCCACCAGGGACGGGACTTTTCTGTATTTT. This gives the protein CATRDGTFLYF.